The sequence of this T cell receptor beta chain was determined in a study of early T cells in non-severe SARS-CoV-2 infection. About the study: Sequenced material consisted of bulk RNA (from unsorted whole blood), and chains were unpaired.

Notes on the study in general: Clonotype matching in VDJdb favored anti-spike CD8 responses and did not capture private and CD4 specificities.

At least ten counts were recorded for this clonotype. Its antigen is not known. The TCR library protocol attached unique molecular identifiers to the individual cDNA molecules. TCRdb itself ran the 5' RACE reads through MiXCR, one entry per CDR3 protein. The sample yields tens of thousands of distinct CDR3 sequences, approximately 10% seen once. The TCR sequence derives from an adult who was a healthcare worker with PCR-confirmed SARS-CoV-2 infection or an uninfected control (not recorded which). The specimen sequenced was whole blood.

CDR3 region: CATREGQTRTGELFF. Here the CDR3 DNA reads TGTGCCACCAGAGAGGGACAAACCAGAACCGGGGAGCTGTTTTTT. J is TRBJ2-2 and V is TRBV15; D might be TRBD1 (6 bases). Trimming left V 6 bases short and J 5 bases short, with 16 bases between. The CDR3 totals 15 residues. Germline V gene sequence: CDR1 LNHNV, CDR2 YYDKDF (reference sequence).